What follows are 8 T cell receptor beta chains derived from one specimen sequenced in a study of human T cells and chemical hapten exposure. The time point denotes: patch test 3, about 24 weeks after DPC sensitization. As to treatment: therapeutic diphenylcyclopropenone sensitization with weekly scalp DPC. TCRdb processed the RACE reads anew with MiXCR; each CDR3 protein has one entry. Here the sample spans about 160,000 distinct CDR3 sequences, roughly 25% being singletons. This specimen was whole blood, taken in connection with sensitization to the hapten diphenylcyclopropenone (DPC). All receptors come from a woman aged 18-29 years with alopecia areata. Some clones in this sample may be carry-over from other donors' samples.

This clonotype was counted once. The rearrangement links TRBV6-1 to TRBJ1-5; 8 bases line up with TRBD1. Germline CDR1 MNHNS, CDR2 SASEGT. The CDR3 is made up of 15 amino acids. Trimming cost V 4 bases and J 4 bases; bases outside gene matches: 6. The CDR3 is CASSAGTGLNQPQHF. CDR3 bases: TGTGCCAGCAGTGCGGGGACAGGTCTTAATCAGCCCCAGCATTTT.

The chain recombines TRBV12-3 or TRBV12-4 with TRBJ1-1; no reliable D call. The CDR3 extends over 13 amino acids. Trimming cost V 5 bases and J 5 bases, with 12 bases left between them. CDR3 nucleotide sequence: TGTGCCAGCAGTGGAACTCAGCAGACTGAAGCTTTCTTT. Its protein is CASSGTQQTEAFF.

The chain is built from TRBV20-1 and TRBJ2-4; D might be TRBD1 (6 bases). V lost 5 bases to trimming and J lost 6 bases, with 11 bases between them. Per the germline V gene, CDR1 is DFQATT and CDR2 is SNEGSKA (reference sequence). The CDR3 is 12 amino acids. The CDR3 spells CSAEGETNIQYF. For the CDR3, the DNA is TGCAGTGCTGAGGGGGAAACAAACATTCAGTACTTC.

The chain's CDR3 is CASSQDRGEGTGELFF. The CDR3 bases are TGCGCCAGCAGCCAGGACAGGGGAGAGGGGACCGGGGAGCTGTTTTTT. V is TRBV4-3 and J is TRBJ2-2, with 9 positions matching TRBD1. The CDR3 is 16 amino acids. V lost 3 bases to trimming and J lost 5 bases; unmatched junction nucleotides: 7. CDR1 and CDR2 from the germline V gene are LGHNA and YSLEER.

There are a few counts of this clonotype. The V and J genes are TRBV5-1 and TRBJ1-2, with D perhaps TRBD1 (6 bases). V was cut by 4 bases and J by 3 bases, with 16 bases left in between. Germline lookup yields CDR1 SGHRS and CDR2 YFSETQ. The CDR3 loop spans 15 amino acids. The CDR3 protein is CASSAGAGNDYGYTF. The CDR3 DNA sequence: TGCGCCAGCAGCGCAGGGGCGGGTAATGACTATGGCTACACCTTC.

The rearrangement links TRBV29-1 to TRBJ1-2; D gene unclear. Deletions cut 4 bases from V and 5 bases from J, with 17 bases between. Germline assignment: CDR1 SQVTM and CDR2 ANQGSEA. CDR3 length: 14 residues. The CDR3, as DNA: TGCAGCGTTGTGCTGGGCTGGTCCGAGTATGGCTACACCTTC. Translated, it gives CSVVLGWSEYGYTF.

The chain recombines TRBV14 with TRBJ2-5, with D tentatively TRBD1 or TRBD2 (5 bases each). The CDR3 is 19 amino acids. The germline V and J ends were trimmed by 2 bases and 4 bases, with 26 bases remaining between them. Germline V gene sequence: CDR1 SGHDN, CDR2 FVKESK. The CDR3 nucleotides are TGTGCCAGCAGCCAACCTAAGGGGCCACTAGTTGGGGCCAGAGAGACCCAGTACTTC. Encoded protein: CASSQPKGPLVGARETQYF.

This chain uses TRBV5-1 with TRBJ2-3, with 8 bases matching TRBD2. J lost 4 bases, V lost 6 bases, and 10 bases had no gene match. In germline, CDR1 is SGHRS, CDR2 YFSETQ. The CDR3 length is 15 residues. This CDR3 reads CASNPGLVAADTQYF. Written as DNA, the CDR3 is TGCGCCAGCAACCCGGGACTAGTAGCCGCAGATACGCAGTATTTT.